This T cell receptor beta chain was obtained from a study of spatial heterogeneity in lung cancer. Overall study findings and caveats: Intratumoral expanded alpha and beta TCR counts were found to track tumor mutation counts.

One entry per CDR3 protein results from TCRdb running MiXCR on the 5' RACE reads. Here the sample spans 5,500 to 7,000 distinct CDR3 sequences, roughly 8.2% being singletons. Germline V gene data show CDR1 as MNHEY and CDR2 as SVGEGT. V lost 3 bases to trimming and J lost 5 bases, with 5 bases between them. The CDR3 sequence is 11 residues long. This clonotype occurred many times. The antigen is undetermined. Since the library was made to target alpha chains, this beta chain is a stray read and its abundance is not meaningful. The time point: sample taken at primary tumor resection. The donor population consisted of 72 patients with untreated, early-stage non-small cell lung cancer. Sequencing of whole RNA from tumor, nontumor lung or frozen PBMC involved no sorting.

The source of this sequence is a female donor with early-stage non-small cell lung cancer. The material was lung tumor tissue, obtained at surgery. The rearrangement uses TRBV6-2 or TRBV6-3 and TRBJ2-7; D not resolved. The CDR3, as DNA: TGTGCCAGCAGTTATTTCGACGAGCAGTACTTC. This sequence encodes CASSYFDEQYF.